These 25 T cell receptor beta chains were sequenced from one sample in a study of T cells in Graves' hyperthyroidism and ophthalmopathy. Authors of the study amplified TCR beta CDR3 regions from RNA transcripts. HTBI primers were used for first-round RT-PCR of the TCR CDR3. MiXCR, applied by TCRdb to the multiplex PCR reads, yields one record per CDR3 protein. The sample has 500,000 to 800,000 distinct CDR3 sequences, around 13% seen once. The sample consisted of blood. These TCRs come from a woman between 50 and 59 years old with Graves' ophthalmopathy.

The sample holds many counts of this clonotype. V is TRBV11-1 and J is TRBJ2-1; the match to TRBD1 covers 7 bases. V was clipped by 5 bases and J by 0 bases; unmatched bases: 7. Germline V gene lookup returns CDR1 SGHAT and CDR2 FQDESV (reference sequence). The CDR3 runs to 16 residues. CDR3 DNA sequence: TGTGCCAGCAGCCCATGGGGACAGAGCTCCTACAATGAGCAGTTCTTC. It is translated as CASSPWGQSSYNEQFF.

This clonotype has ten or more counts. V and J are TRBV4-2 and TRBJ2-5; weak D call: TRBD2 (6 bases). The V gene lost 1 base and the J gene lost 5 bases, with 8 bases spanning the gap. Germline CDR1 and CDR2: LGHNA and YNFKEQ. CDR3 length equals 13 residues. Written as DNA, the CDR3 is TGTGCCAGCAGCCAAGCGGGGGTCGAGACCCAGTACTTC. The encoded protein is CASSQAGVETQYF.

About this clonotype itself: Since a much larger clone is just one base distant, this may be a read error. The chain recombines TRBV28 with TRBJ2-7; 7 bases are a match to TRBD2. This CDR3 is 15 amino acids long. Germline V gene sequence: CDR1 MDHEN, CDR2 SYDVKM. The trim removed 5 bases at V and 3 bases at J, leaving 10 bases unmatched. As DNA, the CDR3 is TGTGCCAGCAGTCTTGGGTCGGGAGGTTACTACGAGCAGTACTTC. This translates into CASSLGSGGYYEQYF.

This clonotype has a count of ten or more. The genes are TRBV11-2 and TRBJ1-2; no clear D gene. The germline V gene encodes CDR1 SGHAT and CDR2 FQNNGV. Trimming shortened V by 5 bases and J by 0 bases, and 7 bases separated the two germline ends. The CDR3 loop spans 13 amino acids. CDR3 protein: CASSPPANYGYTF. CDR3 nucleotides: TGTGCCAGCAGCCCCCCAGCTAACTATGGCTACACCTTC.

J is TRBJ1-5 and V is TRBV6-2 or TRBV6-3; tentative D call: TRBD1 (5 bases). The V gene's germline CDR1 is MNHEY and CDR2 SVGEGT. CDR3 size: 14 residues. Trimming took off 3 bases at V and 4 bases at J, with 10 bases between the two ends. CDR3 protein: CASSYAGLNQPQHF. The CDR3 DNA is TGTGCCAGCAGTTATGCAGGGCTGAATCAGCCCCAGCATTTT.

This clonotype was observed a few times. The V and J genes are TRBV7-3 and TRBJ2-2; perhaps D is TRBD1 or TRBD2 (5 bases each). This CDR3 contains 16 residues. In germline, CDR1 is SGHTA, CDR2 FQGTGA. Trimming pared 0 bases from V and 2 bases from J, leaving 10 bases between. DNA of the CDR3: TGTGCCAGCAGCTTAACAGGGACCTCAAACACCGGGGAGCTGTTTTTT. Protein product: CASSLTGTSNTGELFF.

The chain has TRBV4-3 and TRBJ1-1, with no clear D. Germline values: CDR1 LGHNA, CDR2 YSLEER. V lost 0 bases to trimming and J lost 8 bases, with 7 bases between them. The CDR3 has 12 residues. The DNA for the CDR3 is TGCGCCAGCAGCCAAGAGGACGGCGAAGCTTTCTTT. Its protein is CASSQEDGEAFF.

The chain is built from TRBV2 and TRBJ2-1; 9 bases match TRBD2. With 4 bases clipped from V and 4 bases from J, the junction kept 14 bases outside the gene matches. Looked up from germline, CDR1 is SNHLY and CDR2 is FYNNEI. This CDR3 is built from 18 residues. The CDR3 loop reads CASSVYSPPAGGYNEQFF. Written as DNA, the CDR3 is TGTGCCAGCAGTGTATACAGCCCCCCAGCGGGAGGATACAATGAGCAGTTCTTC.

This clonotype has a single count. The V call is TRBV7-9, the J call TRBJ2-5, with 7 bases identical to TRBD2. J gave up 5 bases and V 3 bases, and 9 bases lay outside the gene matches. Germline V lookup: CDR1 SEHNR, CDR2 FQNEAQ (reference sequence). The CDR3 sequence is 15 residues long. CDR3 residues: CASSFGISGRETQYF. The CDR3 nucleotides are TGTGCCAGCAGCTTTGGGATTAGCGGGCGGGAGACCCAGTACTTC.

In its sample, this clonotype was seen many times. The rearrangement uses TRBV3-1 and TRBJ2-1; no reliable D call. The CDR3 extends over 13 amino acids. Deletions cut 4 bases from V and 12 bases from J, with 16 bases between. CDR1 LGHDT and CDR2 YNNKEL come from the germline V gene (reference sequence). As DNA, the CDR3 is TGTGCCAGCAGCCGAGCCACAGTCTTCGGGCAGTTCTTC. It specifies CASSRATVFGQFF.

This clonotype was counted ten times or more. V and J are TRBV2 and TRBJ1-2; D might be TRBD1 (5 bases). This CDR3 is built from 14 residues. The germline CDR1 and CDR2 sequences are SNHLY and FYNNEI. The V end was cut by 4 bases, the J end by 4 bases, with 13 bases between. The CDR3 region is CASSASGTVYGYTF. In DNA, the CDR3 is TGTGCCAGCAGTGCCTCCGGGACGGTCTATGGCTACACCTTC.

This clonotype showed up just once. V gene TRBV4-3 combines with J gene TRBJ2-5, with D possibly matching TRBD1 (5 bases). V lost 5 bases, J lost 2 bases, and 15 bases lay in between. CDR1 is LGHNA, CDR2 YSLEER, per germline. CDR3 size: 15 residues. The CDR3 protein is CASSLTVGDQETQYF. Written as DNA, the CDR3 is TGCGCCAGCAGCTTGACAGTAGGGGATCAAGAGACCCAGTACTTC.

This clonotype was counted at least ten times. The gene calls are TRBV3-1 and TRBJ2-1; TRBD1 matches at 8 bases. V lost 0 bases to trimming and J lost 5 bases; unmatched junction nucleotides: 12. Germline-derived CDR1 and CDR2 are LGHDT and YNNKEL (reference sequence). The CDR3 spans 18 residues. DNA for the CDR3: TGTGCCAGCAGCCAAGATTTGAGGACAGGGCGAGGTAACAATGAGCAGTTCTTC. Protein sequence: CASSQDLRTGRGNNEQFF.

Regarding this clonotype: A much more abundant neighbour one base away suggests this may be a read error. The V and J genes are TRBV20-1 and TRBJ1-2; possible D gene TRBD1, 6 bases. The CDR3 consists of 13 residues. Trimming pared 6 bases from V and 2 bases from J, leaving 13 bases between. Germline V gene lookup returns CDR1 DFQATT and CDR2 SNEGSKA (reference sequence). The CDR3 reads CSAETGGNYGYTF. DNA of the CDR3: TGCAGTGCCGAGACAGGCGGAAACTATGGCTACACCTTC.

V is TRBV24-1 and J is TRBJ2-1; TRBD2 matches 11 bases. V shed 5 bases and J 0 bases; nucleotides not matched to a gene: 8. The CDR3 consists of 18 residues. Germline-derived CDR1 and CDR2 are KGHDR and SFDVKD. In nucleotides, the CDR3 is TGTGCCACCAGTGGTCCGGGACTAGCGGATAGCTCCTACAATGAGCAGTTCTTC. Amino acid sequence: CATSGPGLADSSYNEQFF.

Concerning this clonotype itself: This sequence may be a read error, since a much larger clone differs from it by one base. The CDR3 sequence is CAWKGPHGKLFF. The CDR3 bases are TGTGCCTGGAAGGGGCCGCATGGAAAACTGTTTTTT. The genes are TRBV30 and TRBJ1-4; D possibly corresponds to TRBD1 (5 bases). CDR3 length: 12 amino acids. The V gene lost 4 bases and the J gene lost 10 bases, with 13 bases spanning the gap. In germline, CDR1 is GTSNPN, CDR2 SVGIG (reference sequence).

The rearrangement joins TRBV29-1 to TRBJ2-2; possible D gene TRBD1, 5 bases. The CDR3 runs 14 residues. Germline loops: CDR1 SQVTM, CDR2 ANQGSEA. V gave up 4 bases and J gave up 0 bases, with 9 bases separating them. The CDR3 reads CSVGQLSNTGELFF. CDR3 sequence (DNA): TGCAGCGTTGGACAGCTTTCGAACACCGGGGAGCTGTTTTTT.

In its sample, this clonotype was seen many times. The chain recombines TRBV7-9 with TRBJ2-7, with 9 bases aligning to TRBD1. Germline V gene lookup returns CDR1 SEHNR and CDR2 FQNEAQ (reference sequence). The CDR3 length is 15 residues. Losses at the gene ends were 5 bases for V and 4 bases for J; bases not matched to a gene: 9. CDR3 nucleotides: TGTGCCAGCAGCATAACCCAGGGACAGGGTTACGAGCAGTACTTC. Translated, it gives CASSITQGQGYEQYF.

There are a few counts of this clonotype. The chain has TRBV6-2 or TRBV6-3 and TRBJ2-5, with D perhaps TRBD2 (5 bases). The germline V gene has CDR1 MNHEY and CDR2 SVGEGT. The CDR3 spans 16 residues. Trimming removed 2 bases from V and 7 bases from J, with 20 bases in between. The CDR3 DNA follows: TGTGCCAGCAGTTACACAAGACTATCGGGCGTTGGGACCCAGTACTTC. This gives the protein CASSYTRLSGVGTQYF.

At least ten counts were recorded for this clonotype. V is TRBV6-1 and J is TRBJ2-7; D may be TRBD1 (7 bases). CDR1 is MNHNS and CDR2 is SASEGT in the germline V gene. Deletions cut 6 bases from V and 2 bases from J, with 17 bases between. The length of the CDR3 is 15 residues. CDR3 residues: CASSQASGGPYEQYF. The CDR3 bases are TGTGCCAGCAGCCAGGCGTCAGGGGGGCCCTACGAGCAGTACTTC.

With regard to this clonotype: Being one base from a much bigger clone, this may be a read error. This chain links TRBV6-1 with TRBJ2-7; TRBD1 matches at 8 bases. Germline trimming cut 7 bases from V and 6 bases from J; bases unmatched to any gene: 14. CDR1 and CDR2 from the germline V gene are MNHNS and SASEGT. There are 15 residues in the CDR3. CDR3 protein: CASTALDRGPCEQYF. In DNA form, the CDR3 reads TGTGCCAGCACCGCTTTAGACAGGGGACCCTGCGAGCAGTACTTC.

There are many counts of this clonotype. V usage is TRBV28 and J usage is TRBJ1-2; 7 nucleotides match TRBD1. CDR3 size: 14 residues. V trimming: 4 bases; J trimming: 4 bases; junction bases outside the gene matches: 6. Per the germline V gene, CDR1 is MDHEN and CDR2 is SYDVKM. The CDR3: CASSWTGSIYGYTF. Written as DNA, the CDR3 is TGTGCCAGCAGTTGGACAGGCTCAATCTATGGCTACACCTTC.

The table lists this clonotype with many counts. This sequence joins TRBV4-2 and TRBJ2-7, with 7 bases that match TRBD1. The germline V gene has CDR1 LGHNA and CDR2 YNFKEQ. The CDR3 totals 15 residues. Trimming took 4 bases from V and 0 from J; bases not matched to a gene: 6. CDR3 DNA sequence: TGTGCCAGCAGCCTATTACAGGGGCTCTCCTACGAGCAGTACTTC. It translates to CASSLLQGLSYEQYF.

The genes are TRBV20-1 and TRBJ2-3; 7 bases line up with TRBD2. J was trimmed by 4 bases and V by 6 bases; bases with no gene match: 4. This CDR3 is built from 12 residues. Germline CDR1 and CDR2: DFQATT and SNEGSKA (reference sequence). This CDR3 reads CSAPTSSDTQYF. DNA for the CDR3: TGCAGTGCCCCGACTAGCTCAGATACGCAGTATTTT.

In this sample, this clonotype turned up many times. CDR3 residues: CASSLQSSGSVDEQFF. The CDR3 DNA reads as TGTGCCAGCAGCCTGCAATCTAGCGGGAGCGTAGATGAGCAGTTCTTC. The chain has TRBV9 and TRBJ2-1, with 10 bases aligning to TRBD2. The CDR3 sequence is 16 residues long. The trim removed 4 bases at V and 8 bases at J, leaving 12 bases unmatched. The germline CDR1 and CDR2 sequences are SGDLS and YYNGEE.